Shown below are 16 T cell receptor beta chains from a single sample sequenced in a study of kidney transplant recipient with SARS-CoV-2 infection. One entry per CDR3 protein results from TCRdb running MiXCR on the reads. The sample gives about 240,000 distinct CDR3 sequences, less than 35% of which show up once; roughly 7.3% is in the top ten. The sample was a blood sample, taken at baseline and on approximately day 120 from a kidney transplant recipient. Receptors were obtained from a male patient in his 30s who had COVID-19 and was a kidney transplant recipient. Some of the T cells may derive from the graft donor.

This clonotype was counted many times. The chain carries TRBV4-3 and TRBJ1-2; D gene unclear. Looked up from germline, CDR1 is LGHNA and CDR2 is YSLEER. The CDR3 extends over 17 amino acids. Trimming pared 5 bases from V and 4 bases from J, leaving 23 bases between. The CDR3 loop is CASSDSPGRRKTYGYTF. The CDR3 DNA reads as TGCGCCAGCAGCGACTCTCCAGGACGTCGAAAGACCTATGGCTACACCTTC.

This clonotype was seen ten or more times. The chain couples TRBV6-6 to TRBJ2-1, with D perhaps TRBD2 (5 bases). V was trimmed by 5 bases and J by 12 bases, leaving 11 bases between them. Per the germline V gene, CDR1 is MNHNY and CDR2 is SVGAGI (reference sequence). The CDR3 contains 11 residues. CDR3 region: CASSQEAVQFF. The CDR3 DNA follows: TGTGCCAGCAGTCAGGAGGCAGTGCAGTTCTTC.

To note about this clonotype: A much larger clone sits a single nucleotide away, making a read error possible. V usage is TRBV28 and J usage is TRBJ2-1; 7 nucleotides align to TRBD2. The tail of the sequence fits TRBJ2-4 better, so the J call may be wrong. Germline loops: CDR1 MDHEN, CDR2 SYDVKM. CDR3 length: 16 amino acids. This chain's CDR3 is CASKPRGGSRGNTQYF. The CDR3 DNA is TGTGCCAGCAAACCCCGGGGCGGGAGTCGGGGAAACACTCAGTACTTC.

This sequence joins TRBV6-2 or TRBV6-3 and TRBJ2-5; TRBD1 matches 9 bases. CDR1 MNHEY and CDR2 SVGEGT come from the germline V gene. CDR3 length equals 14 residues. With 2 bases clipped from V and 4 bases from J, the junction kept 2 bases outside the gene matches. The CDR3 reads CASSYPQGAETQYF. For the CDR3, the DNA is TGTGCCAGCAGTTACCCACAGGGGGCAGAGACCCAGTACTTC.

The CDR3 DNA reads as TGTGCCAGCAGGCGCTCAGGGGCCAACACTGAAGCTTTCTTT. This encodes CASRRSGANTEAFF. The V and J genes are TRBV28 and TRBJ1-1; tentatively, D is TRBD1 (6 bases). Between the trimmed V and J ends, which lost 6 bases and 2 bases, there was a span of 13 bases. Germline V gives CDR1 MDHEN, CDR2 SYDVKM. CDR3 length: 14 amino acids.

This clonotype occurred many times. The chain carries TRBV2 and TRBJ2-6; D remains unclear. CDR1 is SNHLY, CDR2 FYNNEI, per germline. The CDR3 extends over 15 amino acids. Trimming stripped 3 bases from V and 0 bases from J, with 6 bases between. The CDR3 reads CASSETHSGANVLTF. In DNA, the CDR3 is TGTGCCAGCAGTGAGACACACTCTGGGGCCAACGTCCTGACTTTC.

This clonotype came up many times. The rearrangement links TRBV5-3 to TRBJ1-2; D gene ambiguous. TRBV5-3 is identified as an open reading frame with a role that is uncertain. The V end lost 6 bases, the J end lost 4 bases, and 22 bases lay between the germline ends. This CDR3 comprises 16 residues. The CDR3 loop reads CARTMQVVRKTYGYTF. CDR3 nucleotide sequence: TGTGCCAGAACGATGCAAGTGGTGAGAAAGACCTATGGCTACACCTTC.

In its sample, this clonotype was seen many times. This sequence joins TRBV18 and TRBJ1-2, with D perhaps matching TRBD1 (5 bases). CDR1 and CDR2 (germline): KGHSH, LQKENI. The V end was cut by 2 bases, the J end by 7 bases, with 14 bases between. The CDR3 is made up of 14 amino acids. CDR3 nucleotide sequence: TGTGCCAGCTCACCAGATGAGGGGAAGCGTGGCTACACCTTC. Its translation: CASSPDEGKRGYTF.

On this clonotype itself: A junction end diverges from the germline sequence, so it may reflect a read error. The chain couples TRBV5-6 to TRBJ1-2, with TRBD1 identical over 8 bases. Germline V gene lookup returns CDR1 SGHDT and CDR2 YYEEEE. The CDR3 covers 13 residues. CDR3: CASSLGQGAGGAF. The CDR3 bases are TGTGCCAGCAGCTTGGGGCAGGGGGCTGGTGGCGCCTTC.

A word on this clonotype: It may be a read error: a sequence one base away is much more abundant. The rearrangement links TRBV5-6 to TRBJ1-4; tentatively, D is TRBD1 (5 bases). Germline loops: CDR1 SGHDT, CDR2 YYEEEE. The CDR3 is 16 amino acids. CDR3 protein: CASCLSAGPINEKLFF. The CDR3 DNA is TGTGCCAGCTGCTTGTCGGCAGGGCCAATTAATGAAAAACTGTTTTTT. The whole variable domain, remainder taken from reference TRBV5-6 and TRBJ1-4, is DAGVTQSPTHLIKTRGQQVTLRCSPKSGHDTVSWYQQALGQGPQFIFQYYEEEERQRGNFPDRFSGHQFPNYSSELNVNALLLGDSALYLCASCLSAGPINEKLFFGSGTQLSVL.

This clonotype was detected only a few times. V usage is TRBV20-1 and J usage is TRBJ2-1; TRBD2 aligns across 7 bases. The V gene end was trimmed by 1 base and the J gene end by 6 bases; junction bases not matched to a gene: 6. Germline lookup yields CDR1 DFQATT and CDR2 SNEGSKA (reference sequence). The CDR3 is 14 residues long. The CDR3 DNA is TGCAGTGCTAGAGGTTCGGCTAGCGGCAATGAGCAGTTCTTC. This sequence encodes CSARGSASGNEQFF.

V usage is TRBV4-2 and J usage is TRBJ2-1, with unresolved D. V lost 0 bases, J lost 7 bases, and 10 bases lay in between. Germline lookup yields CDR1 LGHNA and CDR2 YNFKEQ. This CDR3 comprises 14 residues. CDR3 sequence (DNA): TGTGCCAGCAGCCAAGATCCTGGCTCGAATGAGCAGTTCTTC. This codes for CASSQDPGSNEQFF.

In its sample, this clonotype was seen many times. The chain uses TRBV4-3 and TRBJ2-5; TRBD2 agrees at 10 bases. The CDR3 has 16 amino acids. The J segment lost 5 bases and the V segment lost 0 bases, leaving 6 bases of the junction unmatched. The germline V gene has CDR1 LGHNA and CDR2 YSLEER. As DNA, the CDR3 is TGCGCCAGCAGCCAAGATCTAGCGGGAGAGGTGGAGACCCAGTACTTC. The encoded protein is CASSQDLAGEVETQYF.

This clonotype was observed at least ten times. This chain joins TRBV6-1 and TRBJ1-2; 10 bases are a match to TRBD1. V lost 1 base to trimming and J lost 4 bases; unmatched junction nucleotides: 0. The germline V gene has CDR1 MNHNS and CDR2 SASEGT. The CDR3 sequence is 14 residues long. CDR3 region: CASSEGTGGYGYTF. CDR3 DNA sequence: TGTGCCAGCAGTGAAGGGACAGGGGGCTATGGCTACACCTTC.

This clonotype has a count of ten or more. V usage is TRBV6-2 or TRBV6-3 and J usage is TRBJ1-5; TRBD1 matches at 11 bases. The CDR3 is made up of 15 amino acids. The ends lost 8 bases at V and 2 bases at J; junction bases unmatched: 5. The germline V gene has CDR1 MNHEY and CDR2 SVGEGT. CDR3 sequence: CASGGQGVGNQPQHF. The CDR3 nucleotides are TGTGCCAGCGGGGGACAGGGGGTCGGCAATCAGCCCCAGCATTTT.

Concerning this clonotype: One base separates it from a far larger clone, so it is likely a read error. This chain connects TRBV11-2 to TRBJ1-1; D ambiguous. The CDR3 contains 13 residues. Germline CDR1 SGHAT, CDR2 FQNNGV. The chain's CDR3 is CAGSLGLNTEAFF. The CDR3 DNA reads as TGTGCCGGCAGCTTAGGTTTGAACACTGAAGCTTTCTTT.